Below are 2 T cell receptor beta chains sequenced from a single sample in a study of T-cell memory formation after mild COVID-19. TCRdb itself ran the 5' RACE reads through MiXCR, one entry per CDR3 protein. The sample yields roughly 86,000 distinct CDR3 sequences, about 13% seen once. Sequencing was performed on PBMCs or a T cell subset sorted from them (not recorded which). The receptors shown here come from an adult woman who had mild COVID-19 (a few samples of this study predate the infection). Cell type and time point are not known.

This clonotype turned up a few times. The V and J genes are TRBV7-9 and TRBJ2-5; D call uncertain. V was shortened by 2 bases and J by 3 bases, with 10 bases between the two germline ends. Germline CDR1 is SEHNR and CDR2 is FQNEAQ (reference sequence). The CDR3 runs 14 residues. The CDR3 loop is CASSLPVREETQYF. The CDR3 nucleotides read TGTGCCAGCAGCTTACCCGTTAGAGAAGAGACCCAGTACTTC.

In DNA form, the CDR3 reads TGCGCCAGCAGCCAAGAGTACAGAGCCTCCTATGGCTACACCTTC. It is translated as CASSQEYRASYGYTF. The genes are TRBV4-1 and TRBJ1-2; D gene ambiguous. This CDR3 is built from 15 residues. CDR1 MGHRA and CDR2 YSYEKL come from the germline V gene. V was clipped by 0 bases and J by 4 bases, with 12 bases between them.